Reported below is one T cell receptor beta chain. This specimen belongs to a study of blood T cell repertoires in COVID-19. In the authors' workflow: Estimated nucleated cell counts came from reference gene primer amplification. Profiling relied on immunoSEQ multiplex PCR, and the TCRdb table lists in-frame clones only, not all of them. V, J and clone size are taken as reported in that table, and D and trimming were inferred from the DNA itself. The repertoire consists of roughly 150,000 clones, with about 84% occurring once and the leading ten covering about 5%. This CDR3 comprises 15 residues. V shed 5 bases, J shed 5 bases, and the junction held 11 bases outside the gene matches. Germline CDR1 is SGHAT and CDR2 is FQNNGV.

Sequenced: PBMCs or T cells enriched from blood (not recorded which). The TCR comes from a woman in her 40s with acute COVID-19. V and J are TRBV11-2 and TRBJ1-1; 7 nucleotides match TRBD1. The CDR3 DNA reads TGTGCCAGCAGCCCCCACGACAGGGCTTGGACTGAAGCTTTCTTT. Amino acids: CASSPHDRAWTEAFF. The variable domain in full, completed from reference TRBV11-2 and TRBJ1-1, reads EAGVAQSPRYKIIEKRQSVAFWCNPISGHATLYWYQQILGQGPKLLIQFQNNGVVDDSQLPKDRFSAERLKGVDSTLKIQPAKLEDSAVYLCASSPHDRAWTEAFFGQGTRLTVV.